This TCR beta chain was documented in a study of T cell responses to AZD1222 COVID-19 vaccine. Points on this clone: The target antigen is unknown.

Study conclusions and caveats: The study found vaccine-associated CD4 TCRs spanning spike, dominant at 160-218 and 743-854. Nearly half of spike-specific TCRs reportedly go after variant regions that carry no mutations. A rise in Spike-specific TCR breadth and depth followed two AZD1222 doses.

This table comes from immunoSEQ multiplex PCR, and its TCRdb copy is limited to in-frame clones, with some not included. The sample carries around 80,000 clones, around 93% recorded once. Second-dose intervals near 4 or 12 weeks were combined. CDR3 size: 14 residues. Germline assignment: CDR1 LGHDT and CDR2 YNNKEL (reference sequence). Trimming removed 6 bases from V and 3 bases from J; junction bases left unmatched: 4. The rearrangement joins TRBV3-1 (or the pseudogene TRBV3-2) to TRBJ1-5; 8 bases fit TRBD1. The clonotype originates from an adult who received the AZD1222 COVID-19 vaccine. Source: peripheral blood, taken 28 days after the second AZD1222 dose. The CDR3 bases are TGTGCCAGCAGTTTGGGACAGGTCAATCAGCCCCAGCATTTT. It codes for CASSLGQVNQPQHF.